This T cell receptor beta chain was sequenced for a study of blood T cell repertoires in COVID-19. Per germline, CDR1 SNHLY and CDR2 FYNNEI. Deletions cut 6 bases from V and 8 bases from J, with 11 bases between. The CDR3 is 12 amino acids. Profiling relied on immunoSEQ multiplex PCR, and the TCRdb table lists in-frame clones only, not all of them. The sample consists of a few hundred thousand clones, 85% to 90% of them appearing once. This clone has only one observation. Sequencing was done on a sample of PBMCs or T cells enriched from blood (not recorded which). The gene calls are TRBV2 and TRBJ2-1; D not resolved. The sequence came from a woman aged 18-29 years who had recovered from COVID-19. The CDR3 nucleotides are TGTGCCAGCAGGTTTGAGGCCGATGAGCAGTTCTTC. Translated, it gives CASRFEADEQFF.